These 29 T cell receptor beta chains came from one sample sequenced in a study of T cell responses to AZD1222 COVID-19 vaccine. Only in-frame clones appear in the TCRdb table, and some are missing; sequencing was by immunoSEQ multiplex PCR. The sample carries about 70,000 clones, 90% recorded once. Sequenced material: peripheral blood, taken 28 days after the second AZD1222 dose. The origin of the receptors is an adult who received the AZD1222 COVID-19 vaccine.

This CDR3 is CASRVLSSNQPQHF. The CDR3 nucleotides are TGTGCCAGCAGGGTATTATCGAGCAATCAGCCCCAGCATTTT. The rearrangement links TRBV6-5 to TRBJ1-5, with unresolved D. The germline gives CDR1 MNHEY, CDR2 SVGAGI. The V and J ends lost 6 bases and 1 base respectively, with 10 bases between them. There are 14 residues in the CDR3.

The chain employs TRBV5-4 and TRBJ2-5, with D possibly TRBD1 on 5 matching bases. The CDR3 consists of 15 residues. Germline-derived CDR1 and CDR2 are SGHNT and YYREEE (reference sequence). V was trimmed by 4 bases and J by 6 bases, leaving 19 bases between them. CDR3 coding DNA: TGTGCCAGCAGCCCTGGGCAGGGTGGTGTAAAGACCCAGTACTTC. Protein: CASSPGQGGVKTQYF.

The CDR3 loop is CASNLAGGYNEQFF. As DNA, the CDR3 is TGTGCCAGCAATCTAGCGGGGGGCTACAATGAGCAGTTCTTC. The V call is TRBV7-9, the J call TRBJ2-1; TRBD2 agrees at 11 bases. J gave up 3 bases and V 7 bases, and 2 bases lay outside the gene matches. The CDR3 loop spans 14 amino acids. Germline CDR1 SEHNR, CDR2 FQNEAQ (reference sequence).

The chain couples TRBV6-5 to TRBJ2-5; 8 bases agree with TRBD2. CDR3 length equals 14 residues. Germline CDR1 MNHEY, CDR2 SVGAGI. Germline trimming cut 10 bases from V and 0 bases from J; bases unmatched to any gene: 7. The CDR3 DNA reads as TGTGCCATACGGACTAGCACATACCAAGAGACCCAGTACTTC. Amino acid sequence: CAIRTSTYQETQYF.

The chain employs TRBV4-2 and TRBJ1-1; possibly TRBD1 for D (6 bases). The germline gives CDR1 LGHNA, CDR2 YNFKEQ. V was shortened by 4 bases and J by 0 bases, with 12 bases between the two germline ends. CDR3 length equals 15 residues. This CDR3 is CASSPTGNLNTEAFF. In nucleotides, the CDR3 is TGTGCCAGCAGCCCAACAGGGAACCTGAACACTGAAGCTTTCTTT.

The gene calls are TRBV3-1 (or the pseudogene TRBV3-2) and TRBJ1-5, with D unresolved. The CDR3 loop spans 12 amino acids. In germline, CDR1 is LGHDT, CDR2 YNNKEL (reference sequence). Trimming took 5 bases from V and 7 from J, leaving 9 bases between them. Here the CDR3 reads CASSSPGQPQHF. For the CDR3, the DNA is TGTGCCAGCAGCTCGCCGGGACAGCCCCAGCATTTT.

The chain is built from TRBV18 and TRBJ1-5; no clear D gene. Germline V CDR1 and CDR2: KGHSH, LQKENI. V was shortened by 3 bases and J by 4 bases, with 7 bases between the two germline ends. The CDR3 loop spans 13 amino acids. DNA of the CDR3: TGTGCCAGCTCACCCGACGGGAATCAGCCCCAGCATTTT. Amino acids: CASSPDGNQPQHF.

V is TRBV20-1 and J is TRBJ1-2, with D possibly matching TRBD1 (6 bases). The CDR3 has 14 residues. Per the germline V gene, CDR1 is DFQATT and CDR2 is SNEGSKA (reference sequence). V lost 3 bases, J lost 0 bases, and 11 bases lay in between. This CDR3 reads CSASGGESNYGYTF. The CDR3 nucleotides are TGCAGTGCTAGTGGGGGCGAATCTAACTATGGCTACACCTTC.

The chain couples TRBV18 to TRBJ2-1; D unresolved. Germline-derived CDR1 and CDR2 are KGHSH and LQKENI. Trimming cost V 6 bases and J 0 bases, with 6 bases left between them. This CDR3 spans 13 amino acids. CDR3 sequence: CASSPDSYNEQFF. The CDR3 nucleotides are TGTGCCAGCTCCCCCGACTCCTACAATGAGCAGTTCTTC.

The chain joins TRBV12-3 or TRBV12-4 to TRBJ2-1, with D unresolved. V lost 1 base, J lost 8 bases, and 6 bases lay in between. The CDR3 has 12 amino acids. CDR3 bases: TGTGCCAGCAGTTTAGTGCGGTATGAGCAGTTCTTC. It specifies CASSLVRYEQFF.

In nucleotides, the CDR3 is TGTGCCACCACGAAAGGGGCTGGCAGTACATACTATGGCTACACCTTC. Translated: CATTKGAGSTYYGYTF. The chain combines TRBV5-4 with TRBJ1-2; tentative D call: TRBD1 (5 bases). The CDR3 totals 16 residues. Germline V lookup: CDR1 SGHNT, CDR2 YYREEE (reference sequence). V lost 9 bases, J lost 3 bases, and 24 bases lay in between.

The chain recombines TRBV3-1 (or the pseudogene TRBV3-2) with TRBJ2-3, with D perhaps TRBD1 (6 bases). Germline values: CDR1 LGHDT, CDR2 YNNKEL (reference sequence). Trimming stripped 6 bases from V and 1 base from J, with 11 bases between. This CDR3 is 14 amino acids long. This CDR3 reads CASRARQGTDTQYF. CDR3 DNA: TGTGCCAGCAGGGCTCGACAGGGCACAGATACGCAGTATTTT.

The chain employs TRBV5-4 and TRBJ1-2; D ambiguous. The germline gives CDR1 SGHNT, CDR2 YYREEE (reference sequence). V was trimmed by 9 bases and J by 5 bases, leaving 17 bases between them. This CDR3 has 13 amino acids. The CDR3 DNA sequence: TGTGCCACCTCTACGGGGATGACATATGGCTACACCTTC. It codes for CATSTGMTYGYTF.

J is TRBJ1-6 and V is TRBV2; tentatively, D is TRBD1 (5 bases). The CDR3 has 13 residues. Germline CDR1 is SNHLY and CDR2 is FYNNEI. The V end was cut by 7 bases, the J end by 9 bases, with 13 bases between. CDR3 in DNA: TGTGCCAGCAATGGCAGGGATCGTTCACCCCTCCACTTT. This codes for CASNGRDRSPLHF.

Written as DNA, the CDR3 is TGTGCCAGCAGCTTATTAATAGGGACAGCGAACACTGAAGCTTTCTTT. It codes for CASSLLIGTANTEAFF. The rearrangement links TRBV7-8 to TRBJ1-1; TRBD1 agrees at 7 bases. The CDR3 length is 16 residues. The trim removed 2 bases at V and 1 base at J, leaving 7 bases unmatched. Per germline, CDR1 SGHVS and CDR2 FQNEAQ.

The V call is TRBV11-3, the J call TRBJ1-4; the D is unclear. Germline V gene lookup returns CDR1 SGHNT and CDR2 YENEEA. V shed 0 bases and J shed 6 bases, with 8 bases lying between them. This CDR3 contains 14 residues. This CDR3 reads CASSLDRWDEKLFF. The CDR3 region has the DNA TGTGCCAGCAGCTTAGATCGTTGGGATGAAAAACTGTTTTTT.

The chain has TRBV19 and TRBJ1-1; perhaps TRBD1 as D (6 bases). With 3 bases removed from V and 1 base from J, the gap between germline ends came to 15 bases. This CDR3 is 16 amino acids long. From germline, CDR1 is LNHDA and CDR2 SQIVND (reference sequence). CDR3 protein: CASSIRQEGENTEAFF. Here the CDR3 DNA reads TGTGCCAGTAGTATCCGACAGGAAGGGGAGAACACTGAAGCTTTCTTT. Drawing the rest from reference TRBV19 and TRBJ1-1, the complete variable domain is DGGITQSPKYLFRKEGQNVTLSCEQNLNHDAMYWYRQDPGQGLRLIYYSQIVNDFQKGDIAEGYSVSREKKESFPLTVTSAQKNPTAFYLCASSIRQEGENTEAFFGQGTRLTVV.

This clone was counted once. CDR3 region: CASSQRRGLGVYEQYF. CDR3 in DNA: TGTGCCAGCAGCCAGCGAAGGGGACTAGGGGTTTACGAGCAGTACTTC. The chain links TRBV3-1 (or the pseudogene TRBV3-2) to TRBJ2-7, with 8 bases identical to TRBD2. V dropped 3 bases and J dropped 4; count of bases not matched to a gene: 11. The CDR3 loop spans 16 amino acids. Germline assignment: CDR1 LGHDT and CDR2 YNNKEL (reference sequence).

The CDR3 DNA sequence: TGTGCCAGCAGGGAGCGGTACCCCTACGAGCAGTACTTC. Translating gives CASRERYPYEQYF. The chain links TRBV6-5 to TRBJ2-7; tentative D call: TRBD2 (5 bases). CDR1 is MNHEY and CDR2 is SVGAGI in the germline V gene. This CDR3 spans 13 amino acids. V shed 6 bases and J shed 2 bases, with 11 bases lying between them.

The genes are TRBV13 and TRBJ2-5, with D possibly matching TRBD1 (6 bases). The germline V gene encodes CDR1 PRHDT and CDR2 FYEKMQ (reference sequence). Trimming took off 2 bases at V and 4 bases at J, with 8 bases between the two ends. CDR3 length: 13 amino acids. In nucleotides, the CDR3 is TGTGCCAGCAGCTTAAAGGGGGTAGAGACCCAGTACTTC. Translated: CASSLKGVETQYF. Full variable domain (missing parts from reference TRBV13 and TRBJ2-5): AAGVIQSPRHLIKEKRETATLKCYPIPRHDTVYWYQQGPGQDPQFLISFYEKMQSDKGSIPDRFSAQQFSDYHSELNMSSLELGDSALYFCASSLKGVETQYFGPGTRLLVL.

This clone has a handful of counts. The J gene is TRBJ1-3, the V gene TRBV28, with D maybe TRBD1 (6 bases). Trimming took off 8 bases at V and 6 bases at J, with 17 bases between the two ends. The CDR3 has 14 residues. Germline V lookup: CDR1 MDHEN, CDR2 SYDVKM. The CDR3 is CASGWTVRENTIYF. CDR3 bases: TGTGCCAGCGGTTGGACAGTGCGCGAAAACACCATATATTTT.

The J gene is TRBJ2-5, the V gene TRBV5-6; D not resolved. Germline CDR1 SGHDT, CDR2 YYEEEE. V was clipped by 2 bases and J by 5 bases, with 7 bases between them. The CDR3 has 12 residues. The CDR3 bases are TGTGCCAGCAGCTTCAAGAGGGAGACCCAGTACTTC. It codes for CASSFKRETQYF.

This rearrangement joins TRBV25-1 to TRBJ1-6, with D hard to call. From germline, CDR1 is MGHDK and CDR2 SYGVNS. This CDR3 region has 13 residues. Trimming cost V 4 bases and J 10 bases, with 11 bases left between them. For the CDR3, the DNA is TGTGCCAGCAGTGGACCATGGGCGTCACCCCTCCACTTT. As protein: CASSGPWASPLHF.

The CDR3 is CASSMREANEQFF. The CDR3 DNA reads TGTGCCAGCAGTATGCGGGAGGCCAATGAGCAGTTCTTC. V and J are TRBV6-5 and TRBJ2-1, with 8 bases identical to TRBD2. The CDR3 runs 13 residues. Germline CDR1 and CDR2: MNHEY and SVGAGI. V shed 5 bases and J 6 bases; nucleotides not matched to a gene: 3.

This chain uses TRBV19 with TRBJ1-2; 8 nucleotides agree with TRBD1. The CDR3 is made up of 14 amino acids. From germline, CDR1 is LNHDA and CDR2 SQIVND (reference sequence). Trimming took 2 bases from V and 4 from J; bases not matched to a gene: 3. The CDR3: CASSISQGAYGYTF. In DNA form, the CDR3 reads TGTGCCAGTAGTATAAGCCAGGGGGCCTATGGCTACACCTTC.

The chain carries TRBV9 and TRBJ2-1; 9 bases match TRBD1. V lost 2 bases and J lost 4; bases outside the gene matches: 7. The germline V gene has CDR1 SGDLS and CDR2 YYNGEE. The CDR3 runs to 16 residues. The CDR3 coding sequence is TGTGCCAGCAGCGTCAGTCACAGGGGGCAGTACAATGAGCAGTTCTTC. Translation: CASSVSHRGQYNEQFF.

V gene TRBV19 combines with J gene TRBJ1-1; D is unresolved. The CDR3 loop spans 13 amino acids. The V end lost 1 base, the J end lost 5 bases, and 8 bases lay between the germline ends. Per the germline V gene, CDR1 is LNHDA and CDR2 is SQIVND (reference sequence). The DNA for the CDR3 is TGTGCCAGTAGTATAGGGGTGGAGACTGAAGCTTTCTTT. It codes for CASSIGVETEAFF.

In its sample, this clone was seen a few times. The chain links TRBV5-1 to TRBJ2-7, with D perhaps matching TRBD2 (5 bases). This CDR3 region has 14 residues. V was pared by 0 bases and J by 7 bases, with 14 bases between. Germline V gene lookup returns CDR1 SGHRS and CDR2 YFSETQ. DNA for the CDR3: TGCGCCAGCAGCTTGGTTCCGGGAACGGGGGAGCAGTACTTC. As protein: CASSLVPGTGEQYF.

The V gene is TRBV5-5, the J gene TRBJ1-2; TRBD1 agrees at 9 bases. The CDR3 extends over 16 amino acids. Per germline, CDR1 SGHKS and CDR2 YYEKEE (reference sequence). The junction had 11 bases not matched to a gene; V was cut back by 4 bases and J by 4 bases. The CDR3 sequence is CASSASGTGLSYGYTF. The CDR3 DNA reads TGTGCCAGCAGCGCCAGCGGGACAGGGTTGAGCTATGGCTACACCTTC.